This TCR beta chain stems from a study of T-cell memory formation after mild COVID-19 (dated by TCRdb to the early 2020s). For the wider study: TCR sequence clusters from the two donors were largely donor specific. The cohort was made up of two young adult volunteers, one female and one male, who were previously healthy. In two donors, T-cell clones that expanded and contracted after mild COVID-19 were followed by sequencing TCRalpha and TCRbeta repertoires longitudinally. General study outcomes and caveats: Balanced CD4/CD8 phenotypes were observed for clones contracting from day 15 to 85, whereas a bias towards CD4+ was observed for a second wave of clones expanding from day 15 to 37. Only two mild cases were covered in the study, and larger cohorts including severe cases with pre-infection samples were considered necessary. Some responding clones were detected in pre-infection memory, which suggested that pre-existing cross-reactive memory T cells had joined the SARS-CoV-2 response. Contracting CD4+ clones were located mainly in the CM and EM memory subsets, whereas CD8+ clones were found to be enriched in EMRA. The second-wave clones that peaked on day 37 were not confirmed to be SARS-CoV-2 specific.

PBMCs were isolated by Ficoll-Paque density gradient centrifugation. With respect to this clonotype: Its binding antigen is unknown. No base qualities exist here, and no much larger clone lies one base off it.

For sequencing, an Illumina NovaSeq 6000 was employed. Using 5'RACE with constant-segment primers, TCRalpha and TCRbeta cDNA libraries were constructed, with sample barcodes and unique molecular identifiers added in the process. Trizol reagent was used to extract RNA from every sample. Libraries were amplified in two PCR steps, with a second sample barcode and Illumina TruSeq adapters added in the second step. Sequencing of the libraries was done on an Illumina NovaSeq, producing 2 x 150 bp paired-end reads. The authors processed their data as follows. The reads were demultiplexed and collapsed into UMI-guided consensus sequences using migec v1.2.7. Using mixcr v2.1.11, UMI consensuses were aligned to TRA and TRB V and J templates and then assembled into clonotypes. Expanded or contracted clonotypes were those called significant by both edgeR and NoisET, with noise models trained on biological replicates. For edgeR calls, a false discovery rate-adjusted p below 0.01 and a log2 fold-change threshold of 1 were applied. As an exploratory analysis of dynamics, max-normalized trajectories of the 1000 most abundant clonotypes were examined by PCA with hierarchical clustering. Each responding clone was given a CD4 or CD8 phenotype based on the CD4+ and CD8+ repertoires, which had been sequenced separately. The public reads were reprocessed in TCRdb via fastp at Q25 and MiXCR, keeping in-frame beta chains. Each entry merges the rows of one CDR3 protein and shows their most common DNA and genes. The V and J calls come from TCRdb's annotation, not from the publication. Recorded for this sample are about 320,000 distinct CDR3 sequences; roughly an eighth of them occurred a single time. Under 25% of the sample lies in the top ten.

The V end loses 1 base and the J end loses 1 base, and a stretch of 7 bases separates them. For CDR1 and CDR2, the germline V gene lists MGHRA and YSYEKL. The CDR3 measures 14 amino acids from cysteine to phenylalanine. Just CDR3 DNA is preserved here, 42 bases in frame from base 1. This sequence originates from a man aged 18 to 29 who had mild COVID-19 (a few samples of this study predate the infection). The sample titles of this study are shuffled in the database, so cell type and time point are left out; the donor was told from shared clones. Sequenced: PBMCs or a T cell subset sorted from them (not recorded which). In this chain, TRBV4-1 is recombined with TRBJ1-1; the D gene is unclear. For the CDR3, the sequence is CASSQGRRNTEAFF. The DNA sequence follows: TGCGCCAGCAGCCAAGGTCGCCGGAACACTGAAGCTTTCTTT.